The 10 T cell receptor beta chains reported below all come from one sample, sequenced in a study of blood T cell repertoires in COVID-19. Sequencing was performed with immunoSEQ multiplex PCR; in TCRdb, only in-frame clones are kept and a portion is missing. This table holds some 230,000 clones, 70% to 85% found once. Sequencing input: PBMCs or T cells enriched from blood (not recorded which). The receptors here all came from a man aged 40-49 years who had recovered from COVID-19.

V gene TRBV3-1 (or the pseudogene TRBV3-2) combines with J gene TRBJ1-5; 7 nucleotides align to TRBD1. CDR3 size: 14 residues. Germline trimming cut 1 base from V and 6 bases from J; bases unmatched to any gene: 3. CDR1 and CDR2 (germline): LGHDT, YNNKEL (reference sequence). The CDR3 sequence is CASSQGQGPQPQHF. The CDR3 DNA reads as TGTGCCAGCAGCCAAGGACAGGGCCCTCAGCCCCAGCATTTT.

This sequence joins TRBV18 and TRBJ2-5; maybe TRBD1 (6 bases). CDR3 length: 14 residues. Germline assignment: CDR1 KGHSH and CDR2 LQKENI. The V and J ends lost 6 bases and 2 bases respectively, with 13 bases between them. CDR3: CASSWNRAQETQYF. CDR3 sequence (DNA): TGTGCCAGCTCCTGGAACAGGGCACAAGAGACCCAGTACTTC.

Worth noting for this clone: The sample contains more than one DNA sequence encoding this CDR3. The rearrangement links TRBV5-6 to TRBJ1-2, with unresolved D. V lost 0 bases, J lost 2 bases, and 5 bases lay in between. This CDR3 has 13 residues. The germline V gene has CDR1 SGHDT and CDR2 YYEEEE. The CDR3 protein is CASSLERNYGYTF. CDR3 bases: TGTGCCAGCAGCTTGGAGAGAAACTATGGCTACACCTTC.

In its sample, this clone was seen a few times. V is TRBV30 and J is TRBJ1-1, with 9 bases identical to TRBD1. Trimming took 1 base from V and 4 from J; bases not matched to a gene: 10. The germline V gene encodes CDR1 GTSNPN and CDR2 SVGIG (reference sequence). The CDR3 contains 16 residues. The CDR3, as DNA: TGTGCCTGGAGTGACCTCCCGGGACAGGGTACCACTGAAGCTTTCTTT. As protein: CAWSDLPGQGTTEAFF.

The chain recombines TRBV7-9 with TRBJ1-2, with TRBD1 as a possible D gene (6 bases). V dropped 3 bases and J dropped 8 bases, with 16 bases sitting between them. CDR3 length: 14 amino acids. In germline, CDR1 is SEHNR, CDR2 FQNEAQ (reference sequence). In nucleotides, the CDR3 is TGTGCCAGCAGCTTGACAGGTTCTATAGGAGGCTACACCTTC. The encoded protein is CASSLTGSIGGYTF.

The count of this clone is one. The CDR3 here is CASSYSGTANTGELFF. CDR3 nucleotide sequence: TGTGCCAGCAGTTACTCTGGGACAGCGAACACCGGGGAGCTGTTTTTT. This chain joins TRBV6-5 and TRBJ2-2, with 7 bases fitting TRBD1. This CDR3 comprises 16 residues. Germline loops: CDR1 MNHEY, CDR2 SVGAGI. The ends lost 0 bases at V and 0 bases at J; junction bases unmatched: 1.

The rearrangement joins TRBV30 to TRBJ2-1; a possible D gene is TRBD2 (5 bases). Trimming took off 1 base at V and 3 bases at J, with 7 bases between the two ends. The CDR3 contains 13 residues. CDR1 is GTSNPN, CDR2 SVGIG, per germline (reference sequence). DNA for the CDR3: TGTGCCTGGAGTGACGGGATCTACAATGAGCAGTTCTTC. Translation gives CAWSDGIYNEQFF.

The CDR3 protein is CASSLAGVSNQPQHF. In DNA, the CDR3 is TGTGCCAGCAGCTTAGCAGGGGTTAGCAATCAGCCCCAGCATTTT. The chain carries TRBV7-2 and TRBJ1-5; weak D call: TRBD1 (5 bases). The V gene lost 0 bases and the J gene lost 0 bases, with 6 bases spanning the gap. Germline loops: CDR1 SGHTA, CDR2 FQGNSA. The CDR3 is 15 amino acids.

The J gene is TRBJ1-4, the V gene TRBV5-1; D might be TRBD1 (6 bases). The germline V gene has CDR1 SGHRS and CDR2 YFSETQ. This CDR3 region has 14 residues. V was trimmed by 4 bases and J by 8 bases, leaving 15 bases between them. CDR3 amino acids: CASSRDRTEEKLFF. CDR3 nucleotides: TGCGCCAGCAGCAGAGACAGGACGGAGGAAAAACTGTTTTTT.

V is TRBV5-1 and J is TRBJ2-6; D may be TRBD1 (5 bases). Trimming pared 1 base from V and 0 bases from J, leaving 14 bases between. This CDR3 region has 18 residues. The germline V gene has CDR1 SGHRS and CDR2 YFSETQ. CDR3: CASSLWGTTTSGANVLTF. The CDR3 region has the DNA TGCGCCAGCAGCTTGTGGGGCACTACGACCTCTGGGGCCAACGTCCTGACTTTC. The full variable domain, with the rest looked up from reference TRBV5-1 and TRBJ2-6, is KAGVTQTPRYLIKTRGQQVTLSCSPISGHRSVSWYQQTPGQGLQFLFEYFSETQRNKGNFPGRFSGRQFSNSRSEMNVSTLELGDSALYLCASSLWGTTTSGANVLTFGAGSRLTVL.